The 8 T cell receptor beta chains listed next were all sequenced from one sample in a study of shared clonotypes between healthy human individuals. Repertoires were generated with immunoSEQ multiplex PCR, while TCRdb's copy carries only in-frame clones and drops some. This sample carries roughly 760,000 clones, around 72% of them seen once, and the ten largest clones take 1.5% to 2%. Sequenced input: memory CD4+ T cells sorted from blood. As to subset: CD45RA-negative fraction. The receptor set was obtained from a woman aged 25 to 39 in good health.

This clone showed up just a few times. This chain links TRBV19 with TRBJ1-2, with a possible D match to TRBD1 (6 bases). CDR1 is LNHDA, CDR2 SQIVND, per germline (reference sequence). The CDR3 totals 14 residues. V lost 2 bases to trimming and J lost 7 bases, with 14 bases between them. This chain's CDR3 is CASSISPGALGYTF. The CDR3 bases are TGTGCCAGTAGTATAAGTCCGGGGGCGCTTGGCTACACCTTC.

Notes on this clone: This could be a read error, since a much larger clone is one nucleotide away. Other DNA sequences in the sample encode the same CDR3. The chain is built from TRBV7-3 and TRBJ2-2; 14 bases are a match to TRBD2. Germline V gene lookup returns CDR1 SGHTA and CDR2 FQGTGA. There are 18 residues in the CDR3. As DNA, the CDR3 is TGTGCCAGCAGCCTGGAAGCGGGACTAGCGGGAGAGAGCGGGGAGTTGTTTTTT. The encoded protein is CASSLEAGLAGESGELFF.

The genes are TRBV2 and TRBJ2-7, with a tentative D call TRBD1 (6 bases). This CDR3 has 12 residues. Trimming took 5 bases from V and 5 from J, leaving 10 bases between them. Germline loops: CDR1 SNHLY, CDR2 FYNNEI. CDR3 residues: CASSWGQDEQYF. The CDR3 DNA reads TGTGCCAGCAGTTGGGGGCAGGACGAGCAGTACTTC.

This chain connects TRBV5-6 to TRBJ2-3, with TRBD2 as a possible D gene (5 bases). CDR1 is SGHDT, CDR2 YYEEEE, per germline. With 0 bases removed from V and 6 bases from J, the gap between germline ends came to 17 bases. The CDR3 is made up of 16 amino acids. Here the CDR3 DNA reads TGTGCCAGCAGCTTGGGACGCCTAGCAGGTCCGGATACGCAGTATTTT. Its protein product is CASSLGRLAGPDTQYF.

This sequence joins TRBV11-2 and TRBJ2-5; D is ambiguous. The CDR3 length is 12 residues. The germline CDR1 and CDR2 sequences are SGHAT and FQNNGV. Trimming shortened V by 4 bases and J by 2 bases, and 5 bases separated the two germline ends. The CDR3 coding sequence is TGTGCCAGCAGCTCAGGACAAGAGACCCAGTACTTC. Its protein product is CASSSGQETQYF. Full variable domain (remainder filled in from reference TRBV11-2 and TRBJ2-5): EAGVAQSPRYKIIEKRQSVAFWCNPISGHATLYWYQQILGQGPKLLIQFQNNGVVDDSQLPKDRFSAERLKGVDSTLKIQPAKLEDSAVYLCASSSGQETQYFGPGTRLLVL.

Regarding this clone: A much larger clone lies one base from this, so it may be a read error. Here the CDR3 DNA reads TGTGCCAGCAGCGGTTACAATGAGCAGTTCTTC. Its translation is CASSGYNEQFF. V gene TRBV25-1 combines with J gene TRBJ2-1; D not resolved. The CDR3 has 11 amino acids. V shed 6 bases and J shed 4 bases, with 4 bases lying between them. Germline-derived CDR1 and CDR2 are MGHDK and SYGVNS.

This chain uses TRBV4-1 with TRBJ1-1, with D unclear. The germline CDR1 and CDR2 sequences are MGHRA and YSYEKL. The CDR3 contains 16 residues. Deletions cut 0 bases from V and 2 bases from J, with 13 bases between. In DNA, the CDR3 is TGCGCCAGCAGCCAAGATCCTGGCAGGATTAACACTGAAGCTTTCTTT. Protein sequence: CASSQDPGRINTEAFF.

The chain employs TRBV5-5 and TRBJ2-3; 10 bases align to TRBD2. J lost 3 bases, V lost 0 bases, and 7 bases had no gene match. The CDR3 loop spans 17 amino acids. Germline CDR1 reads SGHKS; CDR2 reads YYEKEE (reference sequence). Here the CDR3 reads CASSLVPAGGLTDTQYF. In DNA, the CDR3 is TGTGCCAGCAGCTTGGTTCCAGCGGGAGGGCTGACAGATACGCAGTATTTT.